The 32 T cell receptor beta chains reported below all come from one sample, sequenced in a study of blood T cell repertoires in COVID-19. TCRdb keeps only in-frame clones here, not all; method: immunoSEQ multiplex PCR. This sample has about 37,000 clones; more than 85% occur once, and the top ten carry about 63%. The sequenced sample was peripheral blood. Receptor source: a man between 65 and 85 years old with acute or convalescent COVID-19.

V gene TRBV27 combines with J gene TRBJ2-1, with 7 nucleotides matching TRBD1. The V gene's germline CDR1 is MNHEY and CDR2 SMNVEV (reference sequence). This CDR3 spans 14 amino acids. With 2 bases clipped from V and 8 bases from J, the junction kept 6 bases outside the gene matches. In DNA form, the CDR3 reads TGTGCCAGCAGTTTAAGACAGGGATATTATGAGCAGTTCTTC. This gives the protein CASSLRQGYYEQFF.

The gene calls are TRBV29-1 and TRBJ2-1; 10 bases are a match to TRBD1. After removal of 6 bases from V and 5 bases from J, the junction contained 1 base not matched to a gene. Per germline, CDR1 SQVTM and CDR2 ANQGSEA. This CDR3 contains 12 residues. Here the CDR3 reads CSVGTGDNEQFF. The CDR3 coding sequence is TGCAGCGTGGGGACAGGGGACAATGAGCAGTTCTTC.

This chain connects TRBV3-1 (or the pseudogene TRBV3-2) to TRBJ1-2, with no clear D. Between the trimmed V and J ends, which lost 2 bases and 11 bases, there was a span of 9 bases. The germline gives CDR1 LGHDT, CDR2 YNNKEL (reference sequence). The CDR3 contains 11 residues. The CDR3 region has the DNA TGTGCCAGCAGCCAAAATGCGGCGTACACCTTC. It specifies CASSQNAAYTF.

The chain links TRBV5-1 to TRBJ1-5, with unresolved D. The V and J ends lost 0 bases and 7 bases respectively, with 11 bases between them. The V gene's germline CDR1 is SGHRS and CDR2 YFSETQ. This CDR3 has 14 residues. The CDR3 here is CASSLEVRGQPQHF. DNA for the CDR3: TGCGCCAGCAGCTTGGAGGTCAGAGGACAGCCCCAGCATTTT.

J is TRBJ1-1 and V is TRBV30; 10 bases are a match to TRBD1. Germline CDR1 reads GTSNPN; CDR2 reads SVGIG (reference sequence). CDR3 length: 15 residues. J was trimmed by 4 bases and V by 2 bases; bases with no gene match: 7. CDR3 nucleotides: TGTGCCTGGAGTATGAAAGGGACAGGGGCCACTGAAGCTTTCTTT. Translated, it gives CAWSMKGTGATEAFF.

The chain recombines TRBV6-5 with TRBJ1-4; D call uncertain. Germline V gene sequence: CDR1 MNHEY, CDR2 SVGAGI. The V end lost 6 bases, the J end lost 7 bases, and 15 bases lay between the germline ends. The CDR3 is 14 residues long. The CDR3 region has the DNA TGTGCCAGCAGGGGCGGACGGGGAGGTGAAAAACTGTTTTTT. Amino acid sequence: CASRGGRGGEKLFF.

This clone appeared a single time. The genes are TRBV6-1 and TRBJ1-2; the D gene is possibly TRBD1 (6 bases). This CDR3 is built from 15 residues. CDR1 and CDR2 (germline): MNHNS, SASEGT. Trimming pared 1 base from V and 7 bases from J, leaving 16 bases between. The CDR3 is CASSEEGGRWFGYTF. CDR3 nucleotide sequence: TGTGCCAGCAGTGAAGAAGGGGGTCGGTGGTTTGGCTACACCTTC.

This rearrangement joins TRBV12-5 to TRBJ2-3, with D unresolved. The V end was cut by 7 bases, the J end by 2 bases, with 7 bases between. Per germline, CDR1 LGHNT and CDR2 FRNRAP. This CDR3 spans 12 amino acids. DNA of the CDR3: TGTGCTAGTGCGAGTTCCACAGATACGCAGTATTTT. It codes for CASASSTDTQYF.

The J gene is TRBJ2-5, the V gene TRBV7-9, with D perhaps TRBD1 (5 bases). CDR1 is SEHNR and CDR2 is FQNEAQ in the germline V gene (reference sequence). Between the trimmed V and J ends, which lost 3 bases and 3 bases, there was a span of 5 bases. The CDR3 covers 12 residues. The chain's CDR3 is CASSFREETQYF. CDR3 coding DNA: TGTGCCAGCAGCTTCAGGGAAGAGACCCAGTACTTC.

This chain connects TRBV29-1 to TRBJ1-2; D not certain. Germline assignment: CDR1 SQVTM and CDR2 ANQGSEA. Trimming cost V 3 bases and J 8 bases, with 13 bases left between them. The CDR3 totals 12 residues. The CDR3 spells CSVEGTLGGYTF. In DNA form, the CDR3 reads TGCAGCGTTGAGGGCACGCTTGGGGGCTACACCTTC.

This chain joins TRBV19 and TRBJ1-5; 8 bases are a match to TRBD1. The CDR3 extends over 16 amino acids. V lost 4 bases to trimming and J lost 3 bases; unmatched junction nucleotides: 8. CDR1 and CDR2 (germline): LNHDA, SQIVND (reference sequence). The CDR3 DNA is TGTGCCAGTAGTAGGGGACAGGAGGGTGACAATCAGCCCCAGCATTTT. Translating gives CASSRGQEGDNQPQHF.

The table lists this clone with a few counts. V and J are TRBV20-1 and TRBJ1-3, with D hard to call. CDR3 length equals 11 residues. V shed 8 bases and J shed 0 bases, with 5 bases lying between them. Germline V gene data show CDR1 as DFQATT and CDR2 as SNEGSKA (reference sequence). CDR3 amino acids: CSSNSGNTIYF. In DNA form, the CDR3 reads TGCAGTTCAAACTCTGGAAACACCATATATTTT.

The chain carries TRBV14 and TRBJ2-7, with 9 positions matching TRBD2. Trimming took 4 bases from V and 5 from J; bases not matched to a gene: 12. Germline values: CDR1 SGHDN, CDR2 FVKESK. The CDR3 spans 16 residues. The CDR3 loop is CASSRSSGTSWNEQYF. In DNA form, the CDR3 reads TGTGCCAGCAGCCGATCATCCGGGACTAGCTGGAACGAGCAGTACTTC.

The chain has TRBV7-6 and TRBJ1-6; 7 positions agree with TRBD1. The germline CDR1 and CDR2 sequences are SGHVS and FNYEAQ. Germline trimming cut 4 bases from V and 7 bases from J; bases unmatched to any gene: 10. The CDR3 has 16 amino acids. Written as DNA, the CDR3 is TGTGCCAGCAGCTCCCTGACCGGGACAGAGAATTCACCCCTCCACTTT. Translation: CASSSLTGTENSPLHF.

The chain links TRBV3-1 (or the pseudogene TRBV3-2) to TRBJ2-2; 12 nucleotides agree with TRBD2. Trimming took 4 bases from V and 1 from J; bases not matched to a gene: 7. The CDR3 consists of 18 residues. CDR1 and CDR2 (germline): LGHDT, YNNKEL (reference sequence). The CDR3 sequence: CASSPYPSGGGNTGELFF. The CDR3 nucleotides are TGTGCCAGCAGCCCCTACCCTAGCGGGGGGGGGAACACCGGGGAGCTGTTTTTT.

This chain joins TRBV2 and TRBJ2-1; TRBD1 matches at 9 bases. The CDR3 runs to 14 residues. Germline lookup yields CDR1 SNHLY and CDR2 FYNNEI. The trim removed 2 bases at V and 8 bases at J, leaving 4 bases unmatched. The CDR3: CASSERTGDDEQFF. The CDR3 region has the DNA TGTGCCAGCAGTGAAAGGACAGGGGACGATGAGCAGTTCTTC.

This sequence joins TRBV19 and TRBJ1-3; TRBD1 might be the D (5 bases). V was shortened by 5 bases and J by 5 bases, with 10 bases between the two germline ends. Looked up from germline, CDR1 is LNHDA and CDR2 is SQIVND (reference sequence). There are 13 residues in the CDR3. DNA of the CDR3: TGTGCCAGTAGTGACAGCAGCAGAAACACCATATATTTT. It encodes CASSDSSRNTIYF. Supplemented by reference TRBV19 and TRBJ1-3, the full variable domain reads DGGITQSPKYLFRKEGQNVTLSCEQNLNHDAMYWYRQDPGQGLRLIYYSQIVNDFQKGDIAEGYSVSREKKESFPLTVTSAQKNPTAFYLCASSDSSRNTIYFGEGSWLTVV.

The rearrangement links TRBV6-5 to TRBJ2-1; TRBD1 matches 10 bases. The CDR3 covers 13 residues. The junction had 9 bases not matched to a gene; V was cut back by 6 bases and J by 13 bases. Germline V gene lookup returns CDR1 MNHEY and CDR2 SVGAGI. The CDR3 DNA follows: TGTGCCAGCAGGAGGGACAGGGGAGATGTTCAGTTCTTC. Its translation is CASRRDRGDVQFF.

The V call is TRBV6-5, the J call TRBJ1-1, with 7 nucleotides matching TRBD1. CDR1 and CDR2 from the germline V gene are MNHEY and SVGAGI. The V gene end was trimmed by 1 base and the J gene end by 0 bases; junction bases not matched to a gene: 5. The CDR3 consists of 16 residues. CDR3 sequence reads: CASSYYRGAMNTEAFF. CDR3 sequence (DNA): TGTGCCAGCAGTTACTACAGGGGCGCGATGAACACTGAAGCTTTCTTT.

The V call is TRBV18, the J call TRBJ2-3; 8 nucleotides agree with TRBD2. CDR1 and CDR2 (germline): KGHSH, LQKENI. The CDR3 consists of 14 residues. Trimming removed 10 bases from V and 0 bases from J; junction bases left unmatched: 6. The CDR3 is CATKASGSTDTQYF. The DNA for the CDR3 is TGTGCCACGAAGGCTAGCGGGAGCACAGATACGCAGTATTTT. The full variable domain, its missing parts supplied by reference TRBV18 and TRBJ2-3, is NAGVMQNPRHLVRRRGQEARLRCSPMKGHSHVYWYRQLPEEGLKFMVYLQKENIIDESGMPKERFSAEFPKEGPSILRIQQVVRGDSAAYFCATKASGSTDTQYFGPGTRLTVL.

This chain links TRBV7-8 with TRBJ2-7; TRBD1 aligns across 8 bases. Trimming took 5 bases from V and 3 from J; bases not matched to a gene: 3. This CDR3 comprises 13 residues. Germline CDR1 is SGHVS and CDR2 is FQNEAQ. This CDR3 is CASSTGQGYEQYF. CDR3 DNA: TGTGCCAGCAGCACAGGACAGGGCTACGAGCAGTACTTC. The full variable domain, its missing parts supplied by reference TRBV7-8 and TRBJ2-7, is GAGVSQSPRYKVAKRGQDVALRCDPISGHVSLFWYQQALGQGPEFLTYFQNEAQLDKSGLPSDRFFAERPEGSVSTLKIQRTQQEDSAVYLCASSTGQGYEQYFGPGTRLTVT.

V and J are TRBV7-9 and TRBJ1-6; maybe TRBD1 (6 bases). Germline CDR1 reads SEHNR; CDR2 reads FQNEAQ (reference sequence). This CDR3 comprises 15 residues. V was cut by 1 base and J by 7 bases, with 11 bases left in between. The CDR3 coding sequence is TGTGCCAGCAGCTTAGGGGGGCGCCGGAATTCACCCCTCCACTTT. Protein sequence: CASSLGGRRNSPLHF.

J is TRBJ1-1 and V is TRBV9; D possibly corresponds to TRBD1 (6 bases). CDR1 is SGDLS and CDR2 is YYNGEE in the germline V gene. The ends were cut back, 4 bases at V and 7 bases at J, with 17 bases in the middle. The CDR3 is made up of 14 amino acids. CDR3 DNA: TGTGCCAGCAGCCCAAACAGGGAAAACGGTGAAGCTTTCTTT. Its protein is CASSPNRENGEAFF.

The chain has TRBV7-8 and TRBJ1-6, with 7 positions matching TRBD1. The V gene's germline CDR1 is SGHVS and CDR2 FQNEAQ. Trimming cost V 1 base and J 10 bases; bases outside gene matches: 7. The CDR3 spans 15 residues. The CDR3 loop reads CASSLEYRGGSPLHF. For the CDR3, the DNA is TGTGCCAGCAGCTTAGAGTACAGGGGCGGGTCACCCCTCCACTTT.

In the case of this clone: One end of the junction varies from germline; a read error may be responsible. CDR3 protein: CASGLLGEGLREQYF. CDR3 sequence (DNA): TGTGCCAGCGGTTTGTTGGGTGAGGGTCTACGGGAGCAGTACTTC. This chain connects TRBV27 to TRBJ2-7, with D possibly being TRBD2 (5 bases). This CDR3 comprises 15 residues. The germline V gene encodes CDR1 MNHEY and CDR2 SMNVEV (reference sequence).

This chain joins TRBV18 and TRBJ2-3; 12 bases align to TRBD2. Germline CDR1 KGHSH, CDR2 LQKENI. V lost 0 bases and J lost 6; bases outside the gene matches: 4. CDR3 length equals 16 residues. CDR3 in amino acids: CASSPPASGGADTQYF. The CDR3 nucleotides are TGTGCCAGCTCACCACCGGCTAGCGGGGGGGCCGATACGCAGTATTTT.

The CDR3 loop is CASSYDRREQYF. CDR3 DNA: TGTGCCAGCAGCTACGACAGGCGGGAGCAGTACTTC. The genes are TRBV7-9 and TRBJ2-7; the D gene is possibly TRBD1 (6 bases). Germline values: CDR1 SEHNR, CDR2 FQNEAQ (reference sequence). Trimming pared 4 bases from V and 7 bases from J, leaving 11 bases between. This CDR3 is built from 12 residues. The full variable domain, its missing parts supplied by reference TRBV7-9 and TRBJ2-7, is DTGVSQNPRHKITKRGQNVTFRCDPISEHNRLYWYRQTLGQGPEFLTYFQNEAQLEKSRLLSDRFSAERPKGSFSTLEIQRTEQGDSAMYLCASSYDRREQYFGPGTRLTVT.

This clone was picked up one time. The chain couples TRBV5-6 to TRBJ1-4, with D hard to call. The CDR3 extends over 15 amino acids. Germline loops: CDR1 SGHDT, CDR2 YYEEEE. V dropped 0 bases and J dropped 0 bases, with 6 bases sitting between them. CDR3 sequence reads: CASSLAGSTNEKLFF. The CDR3 bases are TGTGCCAGCAGCTTGGCGGGGTCAACTAATGAAAAACTGTTTTTT.

V gene TRBV6-5 combines with J gene TRBJ1-1; 9 bases fit TRBD1. V was pared by 0 bases and J by 7 bases, with 3 bases of the junction left unmatched. The CDR3 spans 14 residues. CDR1 MNHEY and CDR2 SVGAGI come from the germline V gene. CDR3 loop: CASSYSGTGFEAFF. CDR3 bases: TGTGCCAGCAGTTACTCAGGGACAGGGTTTGAAGCTTTCTTT.

The rearrangement uses TRBV4-2 and TRBJ1-3; D uncertain. The CDR3 is made up of 16 amino acids. Germline V gene sequence: CDR1 LGHNA, CDR2 YNFKEQ. V lost 0 bases and J lost 0, with 9 bases in between. The CDR3 reads CASSQEPGSSGNTIYF. CDR3 sequence (DNA): TGTGCCAGCAGCCAAGAACCGGGAAGCTCTGGAAACACCATATATTTT.

The CDR3 nucleotides are TGTGCCAGCAGCCCTGGGACTAGCGGGAGTGAGTCCTACAATGAGCAGTTCTTC. Protein product: CASSPGTSGSESYNEQFF. The chain carries TRBV4-2 and TRBJ2-1; 14 nucleotides align to TRBD2. Germline V gives CDR1 LGHNA, CDR2 YNFKEQ. This CDR3 spans 18 amino acids. With 4 bases clipped from V and 1 base from J, the junction kept 6 bases outside the gene matches.

The rearrangement joins TRBV3-1 (or the pseudogene TRBV3-2) to TRBJ1-6, with D perhaps matching TRBD1 (5 bases). This CDR3 comprises 14 residues. V was pared by 4 bases and J by 9 bases, with 13 bases between. Germline V CDR1 and CDR2: LGHDT, YNNKEL (reference sequence). DNA of the CDR3: TGTGCCAGCAGCCGGGGGGGGATTTTTTCACCCCTCCACTTT. This codes for CASSRGGIFSPLHF.